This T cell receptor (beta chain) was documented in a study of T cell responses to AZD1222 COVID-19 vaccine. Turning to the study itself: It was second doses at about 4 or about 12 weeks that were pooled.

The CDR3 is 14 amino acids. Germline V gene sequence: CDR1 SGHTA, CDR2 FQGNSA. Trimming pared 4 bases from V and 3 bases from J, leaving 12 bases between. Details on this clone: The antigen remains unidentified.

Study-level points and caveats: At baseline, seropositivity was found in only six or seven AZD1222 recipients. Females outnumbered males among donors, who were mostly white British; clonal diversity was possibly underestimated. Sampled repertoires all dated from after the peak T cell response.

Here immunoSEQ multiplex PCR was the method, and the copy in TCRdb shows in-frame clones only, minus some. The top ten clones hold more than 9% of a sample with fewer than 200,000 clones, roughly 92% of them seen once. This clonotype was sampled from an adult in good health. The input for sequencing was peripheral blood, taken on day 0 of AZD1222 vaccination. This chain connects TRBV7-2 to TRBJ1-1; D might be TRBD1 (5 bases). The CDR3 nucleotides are TGTGCCAGCAGCTCCCTTCGGGGGGACACTGAAGCTTTCTTT. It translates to CASSSLRGDTEAFF.